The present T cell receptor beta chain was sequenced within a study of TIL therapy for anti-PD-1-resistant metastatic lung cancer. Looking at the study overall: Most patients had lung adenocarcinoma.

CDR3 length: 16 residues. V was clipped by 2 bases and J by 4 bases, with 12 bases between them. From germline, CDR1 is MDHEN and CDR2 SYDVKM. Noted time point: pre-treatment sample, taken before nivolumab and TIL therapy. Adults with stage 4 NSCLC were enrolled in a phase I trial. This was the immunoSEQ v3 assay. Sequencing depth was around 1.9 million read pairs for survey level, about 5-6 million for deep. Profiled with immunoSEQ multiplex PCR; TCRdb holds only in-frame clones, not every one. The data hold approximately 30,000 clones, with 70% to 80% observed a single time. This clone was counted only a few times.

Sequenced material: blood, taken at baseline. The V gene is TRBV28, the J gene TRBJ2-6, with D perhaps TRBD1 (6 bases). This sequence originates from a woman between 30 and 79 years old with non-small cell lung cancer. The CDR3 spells CASSLIPGAGANVLTF. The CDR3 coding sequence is TGTGCCAGCAGTTTAATTCCAGGGGCCGGGGCCAACGTCCTGACTTTC.